This T cell receptor beta chain was sequenced for a study of T cells in Graves' hyperthyroidism and ophthalmopathy (dated by TCRdb to about 2019). Describing the broader study: Peripheral blood samples were taken at initial diagnosis, before any treatment was given. To identify distinguishing TCR V-J signatures, a discovery cohort of 90 to 100 patients was used, comprising 40 to 45 with Graves' ophthalmopathy and 57 with stable Graves' hyperthyroidism. After blood sampling, hyperthyroidism patients were treated with methimazole at a starting dose of 30 mg daily, and ophthalmopathy patients were treated with high-dose intravenous methylprednisolone. An independent validation cohort of 18 to 20 hyperthyroidism patients and more than 15 patients who later progressed to ophthalmopathy tested prospective prediction of ophthalmopathy. The 100 or so discovery patients were randomly split 7:3 into training and test sets. TCR Vbeta CDR3 sequencing of 140 or so peripheral blood samples (roughly 41 ophthalmopathy, over 70 hyperthyroidism and around 17 progressor patients) is reported in the paper. In roughly six Graves' hyperthyroidism patients, the study also compared T-cell repertoires from thyroid tissue with T-cell repertoires from blood. Findings and caveats that apply to the study as a whole: A 13 V-J signature model separated ophthalmopathy from stable hyperthyroidism, with roughly 88% sensitivity and about 81% specificity in cross-validation and 80%/75% in testing. Sample size was not statistically predetermined, and investigators were not blinded to group allocation. In validation, progression to ophthalmopathy was predicted by the model with approximately 67% sensitivity and about 72% specificity, a median of approximately 7.1 months before onset. Most expanded thyroid clonotypes (frequency above 0.001) were also detected in blood, a finding suggesting that blood repertoires may reflect thyroid immune responses.

The TCR beta CDR3 regions were amplified from the RNA transcripts. The TCR CDR3 was subjected to a first round of RT-PCR using the HTBI primer set and the Qiagen OneStep RT-PCR kit. Libraries were constructed in a second round of multiplex PCR, after which size selection and purification were carried out. Sequencing of the libraries was done on an Illumina HiSeq2000 using paired-end 100 bp reads. Per the source publication's procedure: SOAPnuke was used to process the raw data, with reads discarded if the reads contained adapters or uncalled bases, had a mean Phred below 15, or lacked an exact constant-primer or identifier match. COPE v1.2.5 was used to merge high-quality paired reads, and clonotypes were defined as unique nucleotide sequences. MiTCR v1.1 was used to align clonotypes to the IMGT TRBV, TRBD and TRBJ reference segments. Analysis was restricted to V-J combinations with a frequency above 0.0001, which covered over 98% of repertoires. The TCS score was defined as the ratio of F50 (clonal expansion) to E x V (chaos), calculated using BLOSUM62-based TCRdist between CDR3 peptides within each V-J. Welch's t-statistics and random forest reduced approximately 520 V-J features to about 12, which were used in a naive Bayes classifier (R e1071). In-frame beta chains were kept once TCRdb had trimmed the public reads at Q25 with fastp and called clones with MiXCR. Entries that share a CDR3 protein sequence are merged under the most common genes and DNA. The V and J calls follow TCRdb's processing rather than the paper's. The sample data list some 490,000 distinct CDR3 sequences, and roughly 23% of these were observed just once. The biggest ten clones account for under 55% of the sample.

A word on this clonotype: Which antigen it targets is not known. No per-base quality is available; no much larger clone lies one base away.

Moderately to severely active disease, a Clinical Activity Score of at least 3, a NOSPECS grade of at least 4, and a duration under 3 months were present in ophthalmopathy patients. Any patient with an uncontrolled infection, another autoimmune disease, pregnancy or lactation was excluded. Diagnoses were established on the basis of clinical symptoms, serum thyroxine and TRAb, thyroid ultrasound, and orbital computed tomography. PBMCs were separated from 10 ml of fresh peripheral blood using Ficoll-Paque density gradient centrifugation. Trizol reagent was used to extract total RNA, and RNA quality was then checked on an Agilent 2100 Bioanalyzer. Spanning cysteine to phenylalanine, the CDR3 consists of 13 amino acids. Left in the record is the CDR3 DNA by itself, 39 bases read in frame from the first base. In the germline V gene, CDR1 corresponds to MGHDK and CDR2 to SYGVNS. Trimming takes 5 bases from V and 10 bases from J, and the germline ends sit 14 bases apart.

In this chain, TRBV25-1 is recombined with TRBJ1-4, with the D gene call left open. This receptor was identified in a woman in her seventies with Graves' ophthalmopathy. The sequenced material came from blood. In nucleotide form, the sequence is TGTGCCAGCAGTCGCCAGGAGGCAGCAAAACTGTTTTTT. It is translated as CASSRQEAAKLFF.